This passage covers 23 T cell receptor beta chains from one sample sequenced in a study of blood T cell repertoires in COVID-19. Assay: immunoSEQ multiplex PCR; the TCRdb copy retains only in-frame clones and omits some. The sample gives approximately 58,000 clones, approximately 90% of which show up once; 9% to 9.5% is in the top ten. Sequencing input: peripheral blood. These receptors were obtained from a woman older than 75 with active COVID-19.

The V call is TRBV11-2, the J call TRBJ2-3, with a tentative D call TRBD2 (7 bases). In germline, CDR1 is SGHAT, CDR2 FQNNGV. V lost 7 bases and J lost 1, with 15 bases in between. This CDR3 comprises 15 residues. The CDR3 spells CASNLGGGGTDTQYF. In DNA, the CDR3 is TGTGCCAGCAACCTTGGGGGGGGCGGCACAGATACGCAGTATTTT.

The gene calls are TRBV5-5 and TRBJ1-1, with TRBD1 as a possible D gene (5 bases). V lost 2 bases to trimming and J lost 6 bases, with 14 bases between them. This CDR3 comprises 14 residues. CDR1 SGHKS and CDR2 YYEKEE come from the germline V gene (reference sequence). The CDR3 nucleotides are TGTGCCAGCAGCTTTTACGGGGGTTCAGCTGAAGCTTTCTTT. This translates into CASSFYGGSAEAFF.

The rearrangement uses TRBV5-5 and TRBJ2-2, with D perhaps TRBD2 (5 bases). The V end lost 2 bases, the J end lost 0 bases, and 8 bases lay between the germline ends. This CDR3 spans 15 amino acids. Germline V gene lookup returns CDR1 SGHKS and CDR2 YYEKEE (reference sequence). The CDR3 protein is CASSFLASNTGELFF. The CDR3 region has the DNA TGTGCCAGCAGCTTTCTAGCCTCGAACACCGGGGAGCTGTTTTTT.

The chain employs TRBV14 and TRBJ1-4; 7 bases align to TRBD1. Germline V gene lookup returns CDR1 SGHDN and CDR2 FVKESK. Trimming cost V 4 bases and J 10 bases; bases outside gene matches: 6. The CDR3 spans 13 residues. CDR3 protein: CASSPYRGGKLFF. The CDR3, as DNA: TGTGCCAGCAGCCCGTACAGGGGTGGAAAACTGTTTTTT.

The chain is built from TRBV5-1 and TRBJ2-7; 8 nucleotides line up with TRBD2. This CDR3 is 15 amino acids long. Losses at the gene ends were 0 bases for V and 2 bases for J; bases not matched to a gene: 4. From germline, CDR1 is SGHRS and CDR2 YFSETQ. The CDR3 sequence is CASSLGPSGPYEQYF. CDR3 nucleotides: TGCGCCAGCAGCTTGGGGCCTAGCGGGCCCTACGAGCAGTACTTC.

The chain carries TRBV12-1 and TRBJ1-1; the table calls TRBD1, which could not be checked here. TRBV12-1 represents a pseudogene. This CDR3 has 13 amino acids. For the CDR3, the DNA is TGTGCCAGCAGCCGCAGACAGGTCCAAACGGCTTTCTTT. Protein: CASSRRQVQTAFF.

This chain joins TRBV28 and TRBJ2-2; TRBD2 agrees at 7 bases. J gave up 1 base and V 6 bases, and 20 bases lay outside the gene matches. In germline, CDR1 is MDHEN, CDR2 SYDVKM. This CDR3 region has 20 residues. CDR3 in DNA: TGTGCCAGCAGCTCCTGGTTAGGGAGCGGGGCCACGGAGAACACCGGGGAGCTGTTTTTT. Protein sequence: CASSSWLGSGATENTGELFF.

The rearrangement uses TRBV3-1 (or the pseudogene TRBV3-2) and TRBJ1-1; TRBD1 agrees at 8 bases. Looked up from germline, CDR1 is LGHDT and CDR2 is YNNKEL (reference sequence). CDR3 length: 16 residues. V was pared by 4 bases and J by 3 bases, with 10 bases of the junction left unmatched. CDR3 region: CASSRAQGVRDTEAFF. CDR3 nucleotide sequence: TGTGCCAGCAGCCGAGCACAGGGGGTCCGCGACACTGAAGCTTTCTTT.

The rearrangement links TRBV2 to TRBJ2-7; tentative D call: TRBD1 (5 bases). The germline gives CDR1 SNHLY, CDR2 FYNNEI. V lost 6 bases to trimming and J lost 0 bases, with 9 bases between them. CDR3 length equals 13 residues. The CDR3 region has the DNA TGTGCCAGCAGGGGGCCCAGCTCCTACGAGCAGTACGTC. This sequence encodes CASRGPSSYEQYV.

This chain uses TRBV19 with TRBJ2-7, with 7 bases lining up with TRBD1. The ends lost 5 bases at V and 2 bases at J; junction bases unmatched: 6. CDR1 is LNHDA and CDR2 is SQIVND in the germline V gene (reference sequence). The CDR3 is 14 amino acids. In nucleotides, the CDR3 is TGTGCCAGTAGTCCGGGACAGAAACCCTACGAGCAGTACTTC. Its protein is CASSPGQKPYEQYF.

This clone has a single count. This chain uses TRBV4-1 with TRBJ2-7; weak D call: TRBD1 (6 bases). In germline, CDR1 is MGHRA, CDR2 YSYEKL. The germline V and J ends were trimmed by 1 base and 5 bases, with 15 bases remaining between them. This CDR3 spans 15 amino acids. CDR3 residues: CASSQAASRGHEQYF. In DNA, the CDR3 is TGCGCCAGCAGCCAAGCGGCTAGCAGGGGCCACGAGCAGTACTTC.

The chain combines TRBV5-6 with TRBJ2-5; 10 bases are shared with TRBD2. This CDR3 comprises 15 residues. Unmatched junction bases numbered 0, after V lost 0 bases and J lost 1 base. The germline CDR1 and CDR2 sequences are SGHDT and YYEEEE. The CDR3 sequence: CASSLGLAGQETQYF. The CDR3 coding sequence is TGTGCCAGCAGCTTGGGACTAGCGGGCCAAGAGACCCAGTACTTC.

The CDR3 nucleotides are TGCGCCAGCAGCTTGGCGCAGGGGGCGGGGGATACGCAGTATTTT. It specifies CASSLAQGAGDTQYF. The chain recombines TRBV5-1 with TRBJ2-3, with 8 bases aligning to TRBD1. Per germline, CDR1 SGHRS and CDR2 YFSETQ. The V and J ends lost 0 bases and 6 bases, in that order; junction bases with no gene match: 6. The CDR3 has 15 amino acids.

The chain has TRBV30 and TRBJ2-3; 8 nucleotides line up with TRBD2. CDR3 length: 14 amino acids. Unmatched junction bases numbered 2, after V lost 1 base and J lost 2 bases. Germline values: CDR1 GTSNPN, CDR2 SVGIG (reference sequence). In nucleotides, the CDR3 is TGTGCCTGGAGTGGCGGGGGGAACACAGATACGCAGTATTTT. This sequence encodes CAWSGGGNTDTQYF. Full variable domain (remainder filled in from reference TRBV30 and TRBJ2-3): SQTIHQWPATLVQPVGSPLSLECTVEGTSNPNLYWYRQAAGRGLQLLFYSVGIGQISSEVPQNLSASRPQDRQFILSSKKLLLSDSGFYLCAWSGGGNTDTQYFGPGTRLTVL.

The J gene is TRBJ1-2, the V gene TRBV3-1 (or the pseudogene TRBV3-2), with a weak D call TRBD1 (5 bases). Trimming cost V 1 base and J 8 bases, with 11 bases left between them. The germline gives CDR1 LGHDT, CDR2 YNNKEL (reference sequence). The CDR3 extends over 13 amino acids. CDR3: CASSQGGGAGYTF. The CDR3 coding sequence is TGTGCCAGCAGCCAAGGGGGGGGAGCCGGCTACACCTTC.

The chain carries TRBV5-1 and TRBJ2-1; 9 nucleotides align to TRBD1. The J segment lost 4 bases and the V segment lost 2 bases, leaving 4 bases of the junction unmatched. The CDR3 sequence is 15 residues long. Germline V CDR1 and CDR2: SGHRS, YFSETQ. The CDR3 bases are TGCGCCAGCAGCTTAGAGGACAGGGGTTACAATGAGCAGTTCTTC. This gives the protein CASSLEDRGYNEQFF.

The CDR3 DNA sequence: TGTGCCAGCTCACCAGAACTAGCGGGCACAGATACGCAGTATTTT. Protein product: CASSPELAGTDTQYF. The chain is built from TRBV18 and TRBJ2-3; 8 bases agree with TRBD2. CDR1 and CDR2 (germline): KGHSH, LQKENI. This CDR3 spans 15 amino acids. Trimming took 2 bases from V and 1 from J; bases not matched to a gene: 2.

The chain uses TRBV19 and TRBJ2-3, with D perhaps matching TRBD1 (6 bases). Trimming pared 7 bases from V and 2 bases from J, leaving 19 bases between. The germline V gene encodes CDR1 LNHDA and CDR2 SQIVND (reference sequence). This CDR3 region has 16 residues. CDR3 bases: TGTGCCAGTACCTCCCTCCGCAGGGGATCCACAGATACGCAGTATTTT. Amino acid sequence: CASTSLRRGSTDTQYF.

The chain joins TRBV7-2 to TRBJ1-3; 8 bases map to TRBD1. V gave up 1 base and J gave up 2 bases; unmatched junction bases: 4. CDR1 and CDR2 from the germline V gene are SGHTA and FQGNSA. This CDR3 has 16 residues. Here the CDR3 reads CASSLGGTGPGNTIYF. CDR3 nucleotides: TGTGCCAGCAGCTTAGGTGGGACAGGACCTGGAAACACCATATATTTT.

The chain employs TRBV10-1 and TRBJ2-2; TRBD2 might be the D (6 bases). V lost 7 bases, J lost 2 bases, and 14 bases lay in between. Germline V gives CDR1 WNHNN, CDR2 SYGVQD (reference sequence). The CDR3 is 15 residues long. The CDR3 region is CASNDGLTNTGELFF. In DNA, the CDR3 is TGCGCCAGCAACGATGGACTAACCAACACCGGGGAGCTGTTTTTT.

V and J are TRBV5-1 and TRBJ1-1; D gene ambiguous. Germline V lookup: CDR1 SGHRS, CDR2 YFSETQ. V was pared by 3 bases and J by 1 base, with 16 bases between. The CDR3 is 16 amino acids. The CDR3 coding sequence is TGCGCCAGCAGCTCCCCCTCCGGAGGAGAGAACACTGAAGCTTTCTTT. This encodes CASSSPSGGENTEAFF.

The chain carries TRBV7-2 and TRBJ2-5; D is uncertain. The germline gives CDR1 SGHTA, CDR2 FQGNSA. The V end lost 1 base, the J end lost 5 bases, and 14 bases lay between the germline ends. The CDR3 length is 15 residues. CDR3 DNA: TGTGCCAGCAGCTTAGGACCGCGGCAAGCGGAGACCCAGTACTTC. Translated: CASSLGPRQAETQYF.

The J gene is TRBJ2-5, the V gene TRBV29-1, with 12 bases fitting TRBD2. CDR3 size: 13 residues. Unmatched junction bases numbered 1, after V lost 4 bases and J lost 4 bases. The germline V gene encodes CDR1 SQVTM and CDR2 ANQGSEA. CDR3 region: CSVVGLAGETQYF. The CDR3 DNA reads TGCAGCGTTGTGGGACTAGCGGGAGAGACCCAGTACTTC.